This T cell receptor (beta chain) was retrieved from a study of graft-versus-host responses after intestinal transplantation. About the study: Grafts were multivisceral, liver-intestinal, or isolated intestinal. Findings of the study overall: An association linked early post-transplant HvG declines with peak circulating GvH clone levels. In recipient marrow, GvH clones were found, and some appeared first in ileum or blood. Those patients showing graft-donor T cell macrochimerism displayed high graft-versus-host to host-versus-graft clonal ratios in allografts.

Sequenced by immunoSEQ multiplex PCR; TCRdb stores in-frame clones only, minus some. This table holds approximately 19,000 clones, approximately 70% found once. Both intraepithelial and lamina propria lymphocytes were released by processing graft tissue. Details on this clone: Its cognate antigen is unknown. The same CDR3 also results from other DNA sequences found in this sample.

CDR3 length: 14 residues. CDR1 MNHEY and CDR2 SMNVEV come from the germline V gene (reference sequence). V lost 6 bases, J lost 6 bases, and 17 bases lay in between. The chain recombines TRBV27 with TRBJ1-2, with D unclear. The clonotype comes from a human patient who received an intestinal transplant, so some T cells may come from the graft donor. This specimen consisted of ileum tissue, obtained about 20 days after intestinal transplant. Here the CDR3 reads CASSHGGSYHGYTF. CDR3 bases: TGTGCCAGCAGCCACGGCGGGTCCTACCATGGCTACACCTTC.